Each of the 23 T cell receptor beta chains below was sequenced from the same sample in a study of blood T cell repertoires in COVID-19. Clones were sequenced by immunoSEQ multiplex PCR, and TCRdb holds only the in-frame ones, with some missing. The sample shows some 31,000 clones, 88% of them seen only once. Source material: peripheral blood. Receptors originate from a human donor with active COVID-19. The donor label of this sample is uncertain.

The gene calls are TRBV7-3 and TRBJ2-1; 8 bases are shared with TRBD1. Germline V gene lookup returns CDR1 SGHTA and CDR2 FQGTGA. V dropped 4 bases and J dropped 2; count of bases not matched to a gene: 4. This CDR3 region has 15 residues. In DNA form, the CDR3 reads TGTGCCAGCAGCTCGGGGACAGGTACCTACAATGAGCAGTTCTTC. It yields the protein CASSSGTGTYNEQFF.

The chain recombines TRBV6-5 with TRBJ1-2; tentative D call: TRBD1 (5 bases). V was trimmed by 4 bases and J by 11 bases, leaving 11 bases between them. CDR1 is MNHEY and CDR2 is SVGAGI in the germline V gene. CDR3 length equals 11 residues. CDR3 bases: TGTGCCAGCAGTTCAGGGTTCTGGTACACCTTC. It specifies CASSSGFWYTF.

The gene calls are TRBV2 and TRBJ2-2; 8 bases fit TRBD1. The CDR3 sequence is 15 residues long. Unmatched junction bases numbered 6, after V lost 7 bases and J lost 2 bases. Germline V lookup: CDR1 SNHLY, CDR2 FYNNEI. The CDR3 here is CASKKGTGNTGELFF. In nucleotides, the CDR3 is TGTGCCAGCAAAAAGGGGACAGGTAACACCGGGGAGCTGTTTTTT.

This clone ranks as medium-sized. The genes are TRBV27 and TRBJ2-2; D gene uncertain. The V and J ends lost 5 bases and 2 bases respectively, with 12 bases between them. The CDR3 sequence is 15 residues long. Per germline, CDR1 MNHEY and CDR2 SMNVEV (reference sequence). The chain's CDR3 is CASSPAMANTGELFF. As DNA, the CDR3 is TGTGCCAGCAGTCCAGCGATGGCTAACACCGGGGAGCTGTTTTTT.

In DNA, the CDR3 is TGCGCCAGCAGCCGCGAATTTAGCGCTGAAGCTTTCTTT. It translates to CASSREFSAEAFF. V and J are TRBV4-1 and TRBJ1-1; D uncertain. Germline V gives CDR1 MGHRA, CDR2 YSYEKL. V was shortened by 4 bases and J by 6 bases, with 12 bases between the two germline ends. This CDR3 has 13 amino acids.

The rearrangement joins TRBV18 to TRBJ1-1, with D tentatively TRBD1 (6 bases). The CDR3 runs 14 residues. From germline, CDR1 is KGHSH and CDR2 LQKENI. Trimming stripped 3 bases from V and 5 bases from J, with 13 bases between. CDR3 sequence (DNA): TGTGCCAGCTCACCTCAGACAGGATGGACTGAAGCTTTCTTT. It specifies CASSPQTGWTEAFF.

This clone was found a few times. The rearrangement links TRBV6-2 or TRBV6-3 to TRBJ1-2; 7 nucleotides match TRBD1. The length of the CDR3 is 13 residues. V lost 2 bases, J lost 6 bases, and 3 bases stayed unmatched. CDR1 and CDR2 from the germline V gene are MNHEY and SVGEGT. CDR3 sequence (DNA): TGTGCCAGCAGTTACCGGGACAGAGATGGCTACACCTTC. Encoded protein: CASSYRDRDGYTF.

This clone came up a few times. This chain links TRBV6-1 with TRBJ2-2, with 8 nucleotides matching TRBD2. Germline lookup yields CDR1 MNHNS and CDR2 SASEGT. The J segment lost 6 bases and the V segment lost 2 bases, leaving 14 bases of the junction unmatched. The CDR3 extends over 18 amino acids. In DNA, the CDR3 is TGTGCCAGCAGTGAATCGAGGCGGGGGGCCTCGGCGTCCGGGGAGCTGTTTTTT. Protein: CASSESRRGASASGELFF.

This clone turned up a few times. The chain employs TRBV7-2 and TRBJ1-6, with D uncertain. V was pared by 5 bases and J by 9 bases, with 8 bases between. Germline CDR1 is SGHTA and CDR2 is FQGNSA. The CDR3 has 12 amino acids. The CDR3: CASSDGVSPLHF. The CDR3 DNA follows: TGTGCCAGCAGCGACGGAGTTTCACCCCTCCACTTT.

The V gene is TRBV9, the J gene TRBJ2-3; 8 bases are a match to TRBD2. The CDR3 runs to 16 residues. Germline CDR1 and CDR2: SGDLS and YYNGEE. Trimming took 0 bases from V and 2 from J; bases not matched to a gene: 5. CDR3 amino acids: CASSVAPGLVTDTQYF. The CDR3 DNA reads TGTGCCAGCAGCGTAGCTCCGGGACTAGTCACAGATACGCAGTATTTT.

The chain joins TRBV12-2 to TRBJ1-2. TRBV12-2 corresponds to a pseudogene. This CDR3 is 13 amino acids long. Written as DNA, the CDR3 is TGTGCAAGTCGCTTACCGGGTGGCTATGGCTACACCTTC. Translated, it gives CASRLPGGYGYTF.

This clone was recorded only once. The chain recombines TRBV12-3 or TRBV12-4 with TRBJ1-2; 9 bases line up with TRBD1. Trimming removed 8 bases from V and 0 bases from J; junction bases left unmatched: 1. The CDR3 loop spans 13 amino acids. CDR3 nucleotide sequence: TGTGCCAGCGGGACAGGGACTAACTATGGCTACACCTTC. Translated: CASGTGTNYGYTF.

The chain joins TRBV6-1 to TRBJ1-5; 7 bases match TRBD1. The CDR3 contains 17 residues. CDR1 and CDR2 (germline): MNHNS, SASEGT. The ends lost 2 bases at V and 5 bases at J; junction bases unmatched: 12. The CDR3 nucleotides are TGTGCCAGCAGTGAATCAGTTGCGGGGACAGAAGATCAGCCCCAGCATTTT. It is translated as CASSESVAGTEDQPQHF.

J is TRBJ2-2 and V is TRBV9; D may be TRBD2 (6 bases). CDR1 is SGDLS, CDR2 YYNGEE, per germline. Trimming shortened V by 0 bases and J by 10 bases, and 7 bases separated the two germline ends. This CDR3 contains 12 residues. CDR3 in DNA: TGTGCCAGCAGCGTAGCGGGGGAGGAGCTGTTTTTT. As protein: CASSVAGEELFF.

This clone appeared a single time. The chain uses TRBV18 and TRBJ1-1; no definite D call. CDR1 and CDR2 (germline): KGHSH, LQKENI. Trimming pared 3 bases from V and 3 bases from J, leaving 8 bases between. This CDR3 has 13 residues. CDR3 in DNA: TGTGCCAGCTCACCGTCGGGAGACACTGAAGCTTTCTTT. Protein sequence: CASSPSGDTEAFF.

The rearrangement links TRBV7-2 to TRBJ1-6; 7 bases map to TRBD1. The CDR3 spans 16 residues. V lost 3 bases and J lost 14; bases outside the gene matches: 16. CDR1 is SGHTA, CDR2 FQGNSA, per germline. Here the CDR3 reads CASSLSPTGLMRTLHF. The CDR3, as DNA: TGTGCCAGCAGCTTGTCCCCGACAGGGCTGATGAGAACCCTCCACTTT.

The chain employs TRBV5-1 and TRBJ1-5; D unclear. Trimming left V 0 bases short and J 8 bases short, with 12 bases between. Germline V CDR1 and CDR2: SGHRS, YFSETQ. The CDR3 is 14 amino acids. For the CDR3, the DNA is TGCGCCAGCAGCTTGGTCGGAGGGCCGGAGCCCCAGCATTTT. Residues: CASSLVGGPEPQHF.

The genes are TRBV7-3 and TRBJ2-3; D not certain. V was shortened by 5 bases and J by 6 bases, with 12 bases between the two germline ends. The CDR3 has 13 residues. Germline CDR1 reads SGHTA; CDR2 reads FQGTGA. Here the CDR3 DNA reads TGTGCCAGCAGCAAGAGGATGTCCGATACGCAGTATTTT. The encoded protein is CASSKRMSDTQYF.

J is TRBJ2-7 and V is TRBV7-9, with unresolved D. The V gene's germline CDR1 is SEHNR and CDR2 FQNEAQ (reference sequence). CDR3 length: 11 amino acids. Trimming stripped 5 bases from V and 5 bases from J, with 7 bases between. CDR3 nucleotide sequence: TGTGCCAGCAGCCCGCGAGACGAGCAGTACTTC. This codes for CASSPRDEQYF.

The rearrangement links TRBV19 to TRBJ1-1; TRBD1 matches 7 bases. Trimming took 7 bases from V and 2 from J; bases not matched to a gene: 7. The CDR3 totals 14 residues. Germline V lookup: CDR1 LNHDA, CDR2 SQIVND (reference sequence). The CDR3 nucleotides are TGTGCCAGTACCTTCGGGACAGAAAACACTGAAGCTTTCTTT. The encoded protein is CASTFGTENTEAFF.

This chain uses TRBV28 with TRBJ1-6; D remains ambiguous. Germline-derived CDR1 and CDR2 are MDHEN and SYDVKM. The V gene lost 8 bases and the J gene lost 6 bases, with 17 bases spanning the gap. There are 15 residues in the CDR3. The CDR3 nucleotides are TGTGCCAGCCTTCTTGAGGGCTTTAGTAATTCACCCCTCCACTTT. Its translation: CASLLEGFSNSPLHF.

The chain uses TRBV5-4 and TRBJ2-5; no clear D gene. V dropped 3 bases and J dropped 5 bases, with 5 bases sitting between them. From germline, CDR1 is SGHNT and CDR2 YYREEE (reference sequence). The CDR3 runs to 11 residues. Here the CDR3 DNA reads TGTGCCAGCAGCTCCGCGGAGACCCAGTACTTC. Translating it yields CASSSAETQYF. Full variable domain (outside the CDR3, taken from reference TRBV5-4 and TRBJ2-5): ETGVTQSPTHLIKTRGQQVTLRCSSQSGHNTVSWYQQALGQGPQFIFQYYREEENGRGNFPPRFSGLQFPNYSSELNVNALELDDSALYLCASSSAETQYFGPGTRLLVL.

This sequence joins TRBV6-6 and TRBJ2-1; 10 nucleotides align to TRBD2. Losses at the gene ends were 8 bases for V and 9 bases for J; bases not matched to a gene: 10. The CDR3 has 14 residues. In germline, CDR1 is MNHNY, CDR2 SVGAGI (reference sequence). The CDR3 DNA sequence: TGTGCCAGCCGATCCAGCGGGGGGGCGGGTGAGCAGTTCTTC. Its protein is CASRSSGGAGEQFF.